This T cell receptor beta chain was sequenced in a study of shared clonotypes between healthy human individuals. Study-wide results and limits: Rarefaction analysis demonstrated incomplete sorted-subset sequencing notwithstanding large depth. Genetic and exposure-history diversity was limited by the small donor number. A handful of donors held about 5% of naive CD4 clonotypes in common.

In the naive CD8 group, cells lacked CD45RO and were positively selected for CCR7, so terminally differentiated effector memory CD45RA+ cells were left out. Repertoires were generated with immunoSEQ multiplex PCR, while TCRdb's copy carries only in-frame clones and drops some. This table holds around 2,000,000 clones, about 95% found once. This clone has a single count. Its target is unknown. In germline, CDR1 is LGHNA, CDR2 YSLEER. The CDR3 length is 18 residues. V was clipped by 0 bases and J by 4 bases; unmatched bases: 9. The chain combines TRBV4-3 with TRBJ2-5; 12 bases are a match to TRBD1. This TCR derives from a man between 18 and 29 years old in good health. The sample was naive CD8+ T cells sorted from blood. The CDR3 DNA follows: TGCGCCAGCAGCCAAGATCTATGGGACAGGGGGCAAGGAGAGACCCAGTACTTC. It translates to CASSQDLWDRGQGETQYF.